Presented here are 7 T cell receptor beta chains from one specimen sequenced in a study of T cells in Graves' hyperthyroidism and ophthalmopathy. Researchers took RNA transcripts and amplified the TCR beta CDR3 regions from them. A set of HTBI primers served as the primers for a first-round RT-PCR of the TCR CDR3. Each CDR3 protein gets one entry after TCRdb re-called the multiplex PCR reads with MiXCR. This table holds more than 500,000 distinct CDR3 sequences, 40% to 55% found once. The sequenced sample consisted of peripheral blood or thyroid tissue (not recorded which). Every receptor here comes from an adult woman with Graves' disease, either hyperthyroidism or ophthalmopathy (not recorded which).

This clonotype was detected ten times or more. The J gene is TRBJ2-2, the V gene TRBV29-1; 8 nucleotides agree with TRBD2. Trimming took 7 bases from V and 4 from J; bases not matched to a gene: 14. This CDR3 region has 16 residues. Per the germline V gene, CDR1 is SQVTM and CDR2 is ANQGSEA. CDR3 nucleotides: TGCAGCGCCACCCAAGCGGGAGTCGTTGGCACCGGGGAGCTGTTTTTT. As protein: CSATQAGVVGTGELFF.

The chain carries TRBV15 and TRBJ1-6; D might be TRBD1 (6 bases). Germline CDR1 and CDR2: LNHNV and YYDKDF (reference sequence). The CDR3 is 15 residues long. Trimming left V 3 bases short and J 7 bases short, with 13 bases between. CDR3 DNA: TGTGCCACCAGCAGCGCGACAGGATCCAATTCACCCCTCCACTTT. Protein sequence: CATSSATGSNSPLHF. Full variable domain (outside the CDR3, taken from reference TRBV15 and TRBJ1-6): DAMVIQNPRYQVTQFGKPVTLSCSQTLNHNVMYWYQQKSSQAPKLLFHYYDKDFNNEADTPDNFQSRRPNTSFCFLDIRSPGLGDTAMYLCATSSATGSNSPLHFGNGTRLTVT.

This clonotype was recorded at least ten times. A read error may be the cause here, since a much bigger clone is one base away. The V and J genes are TRBV7-3 and TRBJ1-2; D unresolved. Germline-derived CDR1 and CDR2 are SGHTA and FQGTGA. Trimming left V 1 base short and J 8 bases short, with 11 bases between. The CDR3 runs to 13 residues. CDR3 protein: CASSLRMEGGYTF. The CDR3 nucleotides are TGTGCCAGCAGCTTAAGGATGGAGGGCGGCTACACCTTC. Based on the CDR3 plus reference TRBV7-3 and TRBJ1-2, the full variable domain is GAGVSQTPSNKVTEKGKYVELRCDPISGHTALYWYRQSLGQGPEFLIYFQGTGAADDSGLPNDRFFAVRPEGSVSTLKIQRTERGDSAVYLCASSLRMEGGYTFGSGTRLTVV.

The rearrangement joins TRBV29-1 to TRBJ2-7, with D maybe TRBD2 (5 bases). The germline gives CDR1 SQVTM, CDR2 ANQGSEA. V was trimmed by 2 bases and J by 4 bases, leaving 12 bases between them. The CDR3 has 13 amino acids. Here the CDR3 DNA reads TGCAGCGTTGAAAGGGTCGGAGGTTACGAGCAGTACTTC. The encoded protein is CSVERVGGYEQYF.

This clonotype showed up just a few times. This chain connects TRBV2 to TRBJ2-7; D assignment may be TRBD1 or TRBD2 (5 bases each). CDR3 length: 13 amino acids. Germline V gene lookup returns CDR1 SNHLY and CDR2 FYNNEI. Deletions cut 5 bases from V and 6 bases from J, with 14 bases between. The CDR3 region is CASSLPSGTEQYF. The CDR3 DNA reads as TGTGCCAGCAGTCTTCCCTCAGGGACCGAGCAGTACTTC. Together with reference TRBV2 and TRBJ2-7, the CDR3 gives the full variable domain: EPEVTQTPSHQVTQMGQEVILRCVPISNHLYFYWYRQILGQKVEFLVSFYNNEISEKSEIFDDQFSVERPDGSNFTLKIRSTKLEDSAMYFCASSLPSGTEQYFGPGTRLTVT.

Details on this clonotype: A much larger clone lies one base from this, so it may be a read error. The J gene is TRBJ2-5, the V gene TRBV6-1; TRBD2 aligns across 8 bases. This CDR3 comprises 14 residues. CDR1 and CDR2 (germline): MNHNS, SASEGT. The junction had 7 bases not matched to a gene; V was cut back by 1 base and J by 9 bases. Here the CDR3 reads CASSEVAGGEAQYF. Written as DNA, the CDR3 is TGTGCCAGCAGTGAAGTCGCGGGAGGTGAGGCCCAGTACTTC.

This chain connects TRBV7-3 to TRBJ1-2, with a tentative D call TRBD1 (5 bases). Germline CDR1 is SGHTA and CDR2 is FQGTGA. The CDR3 sequence is 12 residues long. CDR3 DNA: TGTGCTAGAGAGCTGGAGGGGAATGGCTACACCTTC. It translates to CARELEGNGYTF.